This T cell receptor beta chain stems from a study of cytomegalovirus exposure and HLA in healthy donors. Across the study: Unique TCRs from HLA-typed donors, approximately 80 million of them, were held in an early data release.

This PCR relied on a set of 60 Vbeta primers and 13 Jbeta primers. Assay: immunoSEQ multiplex PCR; the TCRdb copy retains only in-frame clones and omits some. The sample yields 200,000 to 250,000 clones, about 83% seen once. Unmatched junction bases numbered 4, after V lost 2 bases and J lost 3 bases. The V gene's germline CDR1 is SGHTA and CDR2 FQGNSA. The CDR3 runs 15 residues. Details on this clone: Its antigen is still unknown.

Findings and limits, study-wide: Researchers had no immune exposure information except CMV serostatus available. For TCR beta chains, V- and J-gene trimming was later linked to a missense DCLRE1C variant. Most TCR sequences were seen very rarely across donors, but some public TCRs occurred in many.

The chain uses TRBV7-2 and TRBJ2-4, with 7 bases fitting TRBD1. The origin of this receptor is a man aged 35 to 55 in good health and CMV-seronegative. The sequencing sample was made of PBMCs. CDR3 DNA sequence: TGTGCCAGCAGCTTATATTGGACAGGCAAAAACATTCAGTACTTC. Its translation: CASSLYWTGKNIQYF. The full variable domain, its missing parts supplied by reference TRBV7-2 and TRBJ2-4, is GAGVSQSPSNKVTEKGKDVELRCDPISGHTALYWYRQSLGQGLEFLIYFQGNSAPDKSGLPSDRFSAERTGGSVSTLTIQRTQQEDSAVYLCASSLYWTGKNIQYFGAGTRLSVL.